The rows below give T cell receptor beta chains drawn from one sample of a study of blood T cells in healthy people across ages. TCRdb fed the 5' RACE reads into MiXCR, producing one record per CDR3 protein. The sample lists roughly 2 million distinct CDR3 sequences, around 48% occurring once. The sample consisted of blood. The origin of the receptors is a woman between 40 and 55 years old in good health. Both conserved end residues are part of each CDR3. A D gene is named only where the DNA matches it firmly. Expanded clones get a size class; other rows say once, few or many, or leave the size out.

J gene | D gene | V gene | clone size | CDR3 DNA | CDR3 protein
TRBJ1-2 | - | TRBV4-1 | - | TGCGCCAGCAGCCCTGGAGGGGTCGGCACGTATGGCTACACCTTC | CASSPGGVGTYGYTF
TRBJ2-1 | TRBD1 | TRBV3-1 | - | TGTGCCAGCAGCCGGACAGGGTTCTACAATGAGCAGTTCTTC | CASSRTGFYNEQFF
TRBJ2-1 | - | TRBV6-5 | - | TGTGCCAGCAGTAAAACCGGGACCCACCGAGATGAGCAGTTCTTC | CASSKTGTHRDEQFF
TRBJ2-3 | TRBD2 | TRBV9 | - | TGTGCCAGCAGCGGGACGGGGGGGCGGGCAGATACGCAGTATTTT | CASSGTGGRADTQYF
TRBJ1-1 | - | TRBV29-1 | - | TGCAGCGTTGACCAGAGTCGAGGGGGTGAAGCTTTCTTT | CSVDQSRGGEAFF
TRBJ2-5 | - | TRBV20-1 | once | TGCAGTGCTAGCCGTCACGTACTAGACAGACAAGAGACCCAGTACTTC | CSASRHVLDRQETQYF
TRBJ2-7 | - | TRBV7-9 | - | TGTGCCAGCAGCCCCGACTCCGGGGGACAGCCGAGCTCCTACGAGCAGTACTTC | CASSPDSGGQPSSYEQYF
TRBJ1-4 | TRBD1 | TRBV4-1 | - | TGCGCCAGCAGCCAAGCGCAGGGGGTAACTAATGAAAAACTGTTTTTT | CASSQAQGVTNEKLFF
TRBJ2-7 | TRBD1 | TRBV28 | - | TGTGCCAGCAGCTCTGGACAGGCGGACGAGAGTGAGCAGTACTTC | CASSSGQADESEQYF
TRBJ2-7 | - | TRBV4-2 | - | TGTGCCAGCAGCCAACAGGGCGTCGGAGACTACGAGCAGTACTTC | CASSQQGVGDYEQYF
TRBJ1-5 | - | TRBV2 | - | TGTGCCAGCAATGAGGGCAATCCGCCCCAGCATTTT | CASNEGNPPQHF
TRBJ2-5 | TRBD2 | TRBV2 | - | TGTGCCAGCAGCGGGACTATCTATCCTCAAGAGACCCAGTACTTC | CASSGTIYPQETQYF
TRBJ2-3 | TRBD2 | TRBV5-4 | once | TGTGCCAGCAGCTCCATGACGGGACTAGCAACAGATACGCAGTATTTT | CASSSMTGLATDTQYF
TRBJ2-5 | - | TRBV5-4 | - | TGTGCCAGCAGCTTTTACGAGTGGGAGACCCAGTACTTC | CASSFYEWETQYF
TRBJ1-5 | TRBD1 | TRBV7-9 | - | TGTGCCAGCAGCCCTGGACAGGGCCAAGGGGCCCAGCATTTT | CASSPGQGQGAQHF
TRBJ2-7 | - | TRBV7-2 | - | TGTGCCAGCAGCTTAGGAACTCGGACAGCAGGCGAGCAGTACTTC | CASSLGTRTAGEQYF
TRBJ2-7 | - | TRBV12-3/TRBV12-4 | - | TGTGCCAGCAGCAACGCAGACAGCTCCTACGAGCAGTACTTC | CASSNADSSYEQYF
TRBJ2-5 | TRBD2 | TRBV11-2 | - | TGTGCCAGCACAGGACTAGGGTACCAAGAGACCCAGTACTTC | CASTGLGYQETQYF
TRBJ2-1 | TRBD2 | TRBV3-1 | few | TGTGCCAGCAGCTCCCTAGCGGGAGGGCCGTTCAATGAGCAGTTCTTC | CASSSLAGGPFNEQFF
TRBJ1-2 | - | TRBV9 | few | TGTGCCAGCAGCGTAGGACTGGGCCGGGATAACTATGGCTACACCTTC | CASSVGLGRDNYGYTF
TRBJ2-5 | - | TRBV29-1 | many | TGCAGCGTTGAAGAGATCCAGGCAGAGACCCAGTACTTC | CSVEEIQAETQYF
TRBJ2-2 | TRBD1 | TRBV9 | - | TGTGCCAGCAACTCTCGGGACAGTTACACCGGGGAGCTGTTTTTT | CASNSRDSYTGELFF
TRBJ2-1 | - | TRBV4-2 | - | TGTGCCAGCAGCCATGGGGAGTCCTACAATGAGCAGTTCTTC | CASSHGESYNEQFF
TRBJ2-3 | - | TRBV7-2 | - | TGTGCCAGCAGCTTAGACGGGGGCCGGGGAGATACGCAGTATTTT | CASSLDGGRGDTQYF
TRBJ2-5 | TRBD1 | TRBV7-2 | once | TGTGCTAGCAGCTTACAACAGGGGGCAAGGGAGACCCAGTACTTC | CASSLQQGARETQYF
TRBJ2-7 | - | TRBV6-1 | - | TGTGCCAGCTCCGACGGCAGGGCCATTGACGAGCAGTACTTC | CASSDGRAIDEQYF
TRBJ2-1 | TRBD1 | TRBV6-5 | - | TGTGCCAGCAGTCGGAACAGGGGGCAGGGCAATGAGCAGTTCTTC | CASSRNRGQGNEQFF
TRBJ2-4 | TRBD1 | TRBV7-2 | - | TGTGCCAGCAGCGCCTCCAGCCGGGGACAGACACTAGCCAAAAACATTCAGTACTTC | CASSASSRGQTLAKNIQYF
TRBJ2-5 | - | TRBV7-9 | - | TGTGCCAGCAACGCAGGGACCGAAGAGACCCAGTACTTC | CASNAGTEETQYF
TRBJ2-5 | - | TRBV29-1 | - | TGCAGCGTTGAAGGGGCCCGTCTCAATGAGCAGTACTTC | CSVEGARLNEQYF
TRBJ2-2 | TRBD1 | TRBV20-1 | - | TGCAGTGCTAAAGAGGGACAGAGTTACACCGGGGAGCTGTTTTTT | CSAKEGQSYTGELFF
TRBJ2-7 | TRBD1 | TRBV6-5 | - | TGTGCCAGCAGTTACAGGGGTCCCGAATTCCCCGGACAGGGGACCTACGAGCAGTACTTC | CASSYRGPEFPGQGTYEQYF
TRBJ2-7 | - | TRBV29-1 | - | TGCAGCGTTGAAGGGGTCACGGGGGGCAGCTCCTACGAGCAGTACTTC | CSVEGVTGGSSYEQYF
TRBJ2-7 | - | TRBV7-9 | - | TGTGCCAGCAGCCCAAAGGCGACAGCAACCTACGAGCAGTACTTC | CASSPKATATYEQYF
TRBJ2-4 | - | TRBV10-3 | - | TGTGCCATCAGTGGACCGTTATCCGGGGAGCAGTACTTC | CAISGPLSGEQYF
TRBJ2-3 | TRBD2 | TRBV13 | - | TGTGCCAGCAGCCCTGGGACTATACACACAGATACGCAGTATTTT | CASSPGTIHTDTQYF